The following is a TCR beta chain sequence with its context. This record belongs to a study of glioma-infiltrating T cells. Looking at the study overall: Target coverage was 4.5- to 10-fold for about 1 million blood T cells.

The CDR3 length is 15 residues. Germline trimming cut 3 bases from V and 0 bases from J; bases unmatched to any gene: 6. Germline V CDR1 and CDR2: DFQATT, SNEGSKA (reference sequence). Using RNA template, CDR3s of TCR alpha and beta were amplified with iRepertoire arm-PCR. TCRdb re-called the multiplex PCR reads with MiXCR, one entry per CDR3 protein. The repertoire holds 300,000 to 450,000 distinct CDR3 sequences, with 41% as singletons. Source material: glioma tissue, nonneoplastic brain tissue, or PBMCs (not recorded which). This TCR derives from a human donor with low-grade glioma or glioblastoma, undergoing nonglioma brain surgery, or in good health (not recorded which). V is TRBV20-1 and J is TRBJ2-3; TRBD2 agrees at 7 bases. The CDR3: CSASRLAASTDTQYF. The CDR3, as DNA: TGCAGTGCTAGCAGACTAGCTGCTAGCACAGATACGCAGTATTTT.